This T cell receptor beta chain derives from a study of T-cell memory formation after mild COVID-19. This clonotype was found many times. The CDR3 has 16 residues. Trimming cost V 0 bases and J 0 bases, with 10 bases left between them. The V gene's germline CDR1 is MGHRA and CDR2 YSYEKL. Amplification by 5'RACE using constant-segment primers produced TCR alpha and TCR beta cDNA libraries that carried sample barcodes and UMIs. TCRdb reprocessed the 5' RACE reads via MiXCR and lists one record per CDR3 protein. The top ten hold around 23% of the sample, which has around 260,000 distinct CDR3 sequences, roughly 17% seen once.

The rearrangement uses TRBV4-1 and TRBJ2-3; no clear D. The receptor comes from a man aged 18 to 35 who had mild COVID-19 (a few samples of this study predate the infection). Cell type and time point are not known. The specimen was PBMCs or a T cell subset sorted from them (not recorded which). CDR3 DNA sequence: TGCGCCAGCAGCCAAGAGGGCGCCCCTAGCACAGATACGCAGTATTTT. Residues: CASSQEGAPSTDTQYF.